The entry below describes one T cell receptor (beta chain). Its antigen is unknown. These data originate in a study of CD8+ T cells in alopecia areata. Study results and limitations: Relative to normal scalp, lesional scalp, especially alopecia totalis/universalis, showed higher clonality. Against the mouse data, patients shared TCRs less clearly, possibly for HLA reasons.

Lesional scalp tissue (obtained by punch biopsy) and peripheral blood were collected from alopecia areata patients. CD4+ and CD8+ T cells were sorted from PBMCs stained for CD3, CD4 and CD8. CDR3 length: 19 residues. The germline gives CDR1 SGHDT, CDR2 YYEEEE. The V and J ends lost 4 bases and 0 bases, in that order; junction bases with no gene match: 14. Extraction of RNA preceded its reverse transcription into cDNA, which served as the sequencing template. The data were produced by immunoSEQ multiplex PCR, yet TCRdb's version contains in-frame clones alone and is incomplete. The table has approximately 99,000 clones, 45% to 60% seen once.

The origin of this receptor is a human donor with alopecia areata. Material: NKG2D-low CD8+ T cells sorted from blood. V and J are TRBV5-6 and TRBJ2-1; 9 nucleotides agree with TRBD1. The CDR3 is CASSRDRERRVSSYNEQFF. The CDR3 DNA reads TGTGCCAGCAGCCGGGACAGGGAGAGGCGGGTCAGCTCCTACAATGAGCAGTTCTTC.